This is a list of T cell receptor beta chains from one sample in a study of CD8+CD57+ T cells in acquired aplastic anemia. MiXCR, run by TCRdb on the reads, gives a single entry per CDR3 protein. The sample contains 95,000 to 150,000 distinct CDR3 sequences, approximately 61% of which appear only once. The specimen sequenced was sorted CD4+, CD8+, or CD8+CD57+ T cells (not recorded which) from PBMCs. The receptor source for this set is a human donor with aplastic anemia. CDR3s include the opening cysteine and the closing phenylalanine or tryptophan. A D gene is named only where the DNA matches it firmly. Not every row has a clone size; where given, it reads once, few, many or a size class.

>TRBJ1-5|TRBV5-1|.|.
CASSLEGKQPQHF
TGCGCCAGCAGCTTGGAGGGGAAGCAGCCCCAGCATTTT
>TRBJ2-5|TRBV18|.|few
CASSPELGFETQYF
TGTGCCAGCTCACCAGAATTGGGGTTCGAGACCCAGTACTTC
>TRBJ2-7|TRBV7-4|TRBD1|.
CASRPTGTGNEQYF
TGTGCCAGCAGACCTACCGGGACAGGGAACGAGCAGTACTTC
>TRBJ2-5|TRBV19|.|few
CASTVGSWEEETQYF
TGTGCCAGTACCGTCGGGAGCTGGGAAGAAGAGACCCAGTACTTC
>TRBJ2-3|TRBV11-1|TRBD2|.
CASSPPLGLAGSTDTQYF
TGTGCCAGCAGCCCCCCCCTAGGACTAGCGGGTAGCACAGATACGCAGTATTTT
>TRBJ2-1|TRBV29-1|TRBD1|many
CSDTGGSYNEQFF
TGCAGCGACACAGGGGGCTCCTACAATGAGCAGTTCTTC
>TRBJ1-1|TRBV3-1|.|.
CASSQVWGGNTEAFF
TGTGCCAGCAGCCAAGTCTGGGGAGGTAACACTGAAGCTTTCTTT
>TRBJ2-7|TRBV9|.|many
CASSVEDSYEQYF
TGTGCCAGCAGCGTAGAGGACAGCTACGAGCAGTACTTC
>TRBJ2-3|TRBV10-3|TRBD2|.
CAISGREGGTDTQYF
TGTGCCATCAGTGGCAGGGAGGGCGGCACAGATACGCAGTATTTT
>TRBJ2-7|TRBV24-1|.|few
CATRRTDSTYEQYF
TGTGCCACCAGGAGAACGGACAGTACCTACGAGCAGTACTTC
>TRBJ1-1|TRBV12-5|.|.
CASECEGMEYVTEAFF
TGTGCTAGCGAATGCGAGGGGATGGAATATGTGACTGAAGCTTTCTTT
>TRBJ1-2|TRBV10-3|TRBD1|medium-sized
CAISEPGTGVIGYTF
TGTGCCATCAGTGAGCCGGGGACAGGGGTGATTGGCTACACCTTC
>TRBJ1-1|TRBV29-1|.|.
CSVAGSGGSGTEAFF
TGCAGCGTTGCCGGAAGTGGGGGAAGTGGCACTGAAGCTTTCTTT
>TRBJ1-6|TRBV11-2|.|.
CASSPQLRGSDNSPLHF
TGTGCCAGCAGCCCTCAACTCAGGGGATCGGACAATTCACCCCTCCACTTT
>TRBJ1-6|TRBV2|TRBD1|.
CAKGQGPLYNSPLHF
TGTGCCAAAGGACAGGGACCCCTCTATAATTCACCCCTCCACTTT
>TRBJ1-2|TRBV11-1|.|.
CASSLGRTEETYGYTF
TGTGCCAGCAGCTTAGGTAGAACCGAGGAGACCTATGGCTACACCTTC
>TRBJ2-2|TRBV15|.|once
CATSRDPGIVGELFF
TGTGCCACCAGCAGAGACCCGGGGATCGTCGGGGAGCTGTTTTTT
>TRBJ1-2|TRBV5-5|.|.
CASSLAGRGYTF
TGTGCCAGCAGCTTGGCGGGCAGGGGCTACACCTTC
>TRBJ1-5|TRBV19|.|few
CASSGSNQPQHF
TGTGCCAGTAGTGGAAGCAATCAGCCCCAGCATTTT
>TRBJ1-1|TRBV7-6|.|once
CASSLAAQRTEAFF
TGTGCCAGCAGCTTAGCGGCCCAGAGGACTGAAGCTTTCTTT
>TRBJ1-5|TRBV27|TRBD1|.
CASSGGTGGLQPQHF
TGTGCCAGCAGTGGGGGGACAGGGGGTTTGCAGCCCCAGCATTTT
>TRBJ2-3|TRBV25-1|TRBD1|.
CASSPTGQGVDTQYF
TGTGCCAGCAGCCCCACTGGGCAGGGGGTAGATACGCAGTATTTT
>TRBJ2-7|TRBV10-3|.|.
CAISESAFLLYSYEQYF
TGTGCCATCAGTGAGTCGGCTTTCTTGCTCTACTCCTACGAGCAGTACTTC
>TRBJ1-6|TRBV9|TRBD1|.
CASSVKGGQSPLHF
TGTGCCAGCAGCGTAAAAGGGGGACAGTCACCCCTCCACTTT
>TRBJ2-7|TRBV2|TRBD2|few
CASRRLAGERNEQYF
TGTGCCAGCAGACGACTAGCGGGAGAACGGAACGAGCAGTACTTC
>TRBJ2-7|TRBV20-1|TRBD1|.
CSARAGQGSYEQYF
TGCAGTGCTAGGGCGGGACAGGGCTCCTACGAGCAGTACTTC
>TRBJ1-2|TRBV12-3/TRBV12-4|.|.
CASSSRLVPRGYTF
TGTGCCAGCAGTTCCCGTCTCGTGCCTCGGGGCTACACCTTC
>TRBJ1-5|TRBV15|.|few
CATSRVVGAFSNQPQHF
TGTGCCACCAGCAGAGTGGTTGGGGCTTTTAGCAATCAGCCCCAGCATTTT
>TRBJ2-6|TRBV29-1|.|.
CSVEDRLDSFKTF
TGCAGCGTTGAAGATCGATTGGACAGCTTCAAGACTTTC
>TRBJ2-2|TRBV24-1|TRBD2|.
CATSDLAGGNTGELFF
TGTGCCACCAGTGATCTAGCGGGGGGGAACACCGGGGAGCTGTTTTTT
>TRBJ1-5|TRBV2|.|.
CASSFGAGFYQPQHF
TGTGCCAGCAGTTTTGGTGCAGGGTTCTATCAGCCCCAGCATTTT
>TRBJ2-7|TRBV5-1|.|many
CASSLGQGDEQYF
TGCGCCAGCAGCTTGGGGCAGGGTGACGAGCAGTACTTC